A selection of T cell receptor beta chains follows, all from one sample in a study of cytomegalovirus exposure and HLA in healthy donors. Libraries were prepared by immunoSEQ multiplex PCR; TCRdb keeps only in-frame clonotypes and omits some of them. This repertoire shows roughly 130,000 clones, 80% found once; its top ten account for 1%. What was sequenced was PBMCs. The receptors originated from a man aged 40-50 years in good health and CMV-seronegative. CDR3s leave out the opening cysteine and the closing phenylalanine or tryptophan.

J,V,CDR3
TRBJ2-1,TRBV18,ASSRGQGSYEQF
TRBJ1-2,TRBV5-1,ASSSALGQSNYGYT
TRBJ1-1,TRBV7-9,ASSPEQGGETEAF
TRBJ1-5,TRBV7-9,ASSSGQGAGQPQH
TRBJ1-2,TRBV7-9,ASSSSGASYGYT
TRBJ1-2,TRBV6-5,ASSMGRQGDYGYT
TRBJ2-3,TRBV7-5,VRSPYRDFRFYYTQY
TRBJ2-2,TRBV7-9,ASSFLQGTNTGELF
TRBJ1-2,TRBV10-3,AISGAGQGLRWGYGYT
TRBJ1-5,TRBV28,ASSLLSGQYNQPQH
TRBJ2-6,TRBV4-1,ASSQRDRRTSGANVLT
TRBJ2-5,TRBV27,ASSLLNRGQETQY
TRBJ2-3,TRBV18,ASSPTYAGGRSDTQY
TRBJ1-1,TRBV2,ASSVRGTEAF
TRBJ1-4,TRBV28,ASSPGQGYSVGEKLF
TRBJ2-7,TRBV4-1,ASSQQLAGSYEQY
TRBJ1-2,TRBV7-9,ASSLGGSAGTYGYT
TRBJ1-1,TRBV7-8,ASSRGSPGNTEAF
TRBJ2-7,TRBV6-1,ATPGSMNYEQY
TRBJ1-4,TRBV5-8,ASSRGQQIPTNEKLF
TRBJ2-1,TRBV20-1,SAKNNEQF
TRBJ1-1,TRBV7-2,ASSTTGGLEGTEAF
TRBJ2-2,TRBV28,ASSPQGQGRTGELF
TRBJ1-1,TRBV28,ASNIGQGEAF
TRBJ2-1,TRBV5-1,ASSLTGAPGRGEQF
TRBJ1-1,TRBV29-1,STRQGMNTEAF
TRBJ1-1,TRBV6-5,ASSYWGGSTEAF
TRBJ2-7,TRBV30,AWSPGGLGVGRGEQY
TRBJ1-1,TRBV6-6,ASSYSQSGEAF
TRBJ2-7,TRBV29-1,SVAQTPGTRPNYEQY
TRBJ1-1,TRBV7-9,ASSPRGGPNTEAF
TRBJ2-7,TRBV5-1,ASSLTSGVLMGDYEQY
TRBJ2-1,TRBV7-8,ASSLDPDRATYNEQF
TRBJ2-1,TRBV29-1,SVEMSTSDSQF
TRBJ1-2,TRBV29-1,SVQFTDRDYGYT
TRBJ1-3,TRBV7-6,ASSPTTGFSGNTIY
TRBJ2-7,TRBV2,ASRRTGGVYEQY
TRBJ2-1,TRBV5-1,ASSATSATNEQF
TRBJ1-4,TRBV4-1,ASSLPGRGGGKLF
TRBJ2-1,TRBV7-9,ASSLAGASSNEQF
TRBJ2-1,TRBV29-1,SGNRGTPEQF
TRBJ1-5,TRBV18,ASSPREIGGNQPQH
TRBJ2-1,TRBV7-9,ASSFPSGTGLNEQF
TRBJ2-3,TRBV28,ASRPQGAGTDTQY
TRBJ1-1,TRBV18,ASSPPSQGFSEAF
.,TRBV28,ASSLYSYEQY
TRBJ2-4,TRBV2,ASSEGLAGINIQY
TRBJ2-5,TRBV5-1,ASSSHGGQGKETQY
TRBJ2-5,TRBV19,ASSLETGSEETQY
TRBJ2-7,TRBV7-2,ASSLGGQGGEQH